Below, 11 T cell receptor beta chains from the same sample are listed, as sequenced in a study of T cell changes during pregnancy in multiple sclerosis. The data were produced by immunoSEQ multiplex PCR, yet TCRdb's version contains in-frame clones alone and is incomplete. The sample carries approximately 63,000 clones, roughly 91% recorded once. Specimen: peripheral blood, collected after pregnancy. The receptors were sampled from a female donor in good health, enrolled as a control in a pregnancy study.

The V call is TRBV7-9, the J call TRBJ1-3; D may be TRBD1 (6 bases). The CDR3 covers 14 residues. V was clipped by 2 bases and J by 2 bases, with 7 bases between them. Germline-derived CDR1 and CDR2 are SEHNR and FQNEAQ (reference sequence). CDR3 protein: CASSLRGTGNTIYF. In DNA, the CDR3 is TGTGCCAGCAGCTTAAGGGGGACTGGAAACACCATATATTTT.

The chain combines TRBV30 with TRBJ2-7; TRBD2 is a possible D gene (7 bases). Between the trimmed V and J ends, which lost 3 bases and 2 bases, there was a span of 20 bases. The CDR3 has 16 residues. The germline CDR1 and CDR2 sequences are GTSNPN and SVGIG (reference sequence). CDR3 amino acids: CAWRRGGAFFTYEQYF. Written as DNA, the CDR3 is TGTGCCTGGAGAAGGGGGGGGGCCTTCTTCACCTACGAGCAGTACTTC. Together with reference TRBV30 and TRBJ2-7, the CDR3 gives the full variable domain: SQTIHQWPATLVQPVGSPLSLECTVEGTSNPNLYWYRQAAGRGLQLLFYSVGIGQISSEVPQNLSASRPQDRQFILSSKKLLLSDSGFYLCAWRRGGAFFTYEQYFGPGTRLTVT.

This chain uses TRBV19 with TRBJ1-1; D gene ambiguous. With 6 bases removed from V and 1 base from J, the gap between germline ends came to 6 bases. This CDR3 spans 12 amino acids. CDR1 LNHDA and CDR2 SQIVND come from the germline V gene (reference sequence). The DNA of the CDR3 is TGTGCCAGTAGGTGGGCGAACACTGAAGCTTTCTTT. This encodes CASRWANTEAFF. Based on the CDR3 plus reference TRBV19 and TRBJ1-1, the full variable domain is DGGITQSPKYLFRKEGQNVTLSCEQNLNHDAMYWYRQDPGQGLRLIYYSQIVNDFQKGDIAEGYSVSREKKESFPLTVTSAQKNPTAFYLCASRWANTEAFFGQGTRLTVV.

The genes are TRBV27 and TRBJ1-2, with a tentative D call TRBD1 (5 bases). Per the germline V gene, CDR1 is MNHEY and CDR2 is SMNVEV (reference sequence). The CDR3 has 13 amino acids. The V end lost 2 bases, the J end lost 6 bases, and 10 bases lay between the germline ends. The CDR3 reads CASSLMGGNGYTF. The CDR3 nucleotides read TGTGCCAGCAGTTTAATGGGGGGGAATGGCTACACCTTC.

This chain links TRBV11-1 with TRBJ2-4, with 7 bases that match TRBD1. The CDR3 covers 17 residues. J lost 1 base, V lost 1 base, and 7 bases had no gene match. CDR1 and CDR2 (germline): SGHAT, FQDESV (reference sequence). The CDR3 region has the DNA TGTGCCAGCAGCTTAGGCAAGGGGGCGCGGGCCAAAAACATTCAGTACTTC. It specifies CASSLGKGARAKNIQYF.

This chain links TRBV5-8 with TRBJ2-7, with TRBD2 matching over 8 bases. V was pared by 0 bases and J by 2 bases, with 10 bases of the junction left unmatched. The germline V gene encodes CDR1 SGHTS and CDR2 YDEGEE. The CDR3 is made up of 17 amino acids. CDR3: CASSLARAGGITYEQYF. The CDR3 DNA sequence: TGTGCCAGCAGCTTGGCCCGGGCGGGGGGAATCACCTACGAGCAGTACTTC.

The chain employs TRBV5-1 and TRBJ2-1; possible D gene TRBD2, 6 bases. Germline V gene data show CDR1 as SGHRS and CDR2 as YFSETQ. V dropped 5 bases and J dropped 8 bases, with 23 bases sitting between them. The CDR3 is 16 amino acids. CDR3 coding DNA: TGCGCCAGCAGAGGGGTGGCGGGGTCGTGGGTGGATGAGCAGTTCTTC. Translated: CASRGVAGSWVDEQFF.

V is TRBV11-2 and J is TRBJ1-1; maybe TRBD1 (5 bases). The CDR3 has 15 amino acids. V was shortened by 1 base and J by 1 base, with 10 bases between the two germline ends. Germline-derived CDR1 and CDR2 are SGHAT and FQNNGV. The CDR3 sequence: CASSLGGRPNTEAFF. The CDR3 DNA follows: TGTGCCAGCAGCTTAGGGGGCAGGCCGAACACTGAAGCTTTCTTT. The full variable domain, in which reference TRBV11-2 and TRBJ1-1 provide the parts outside the CDR3, is EAGVAQSPRYKIIEKRQSVAFWCNPISGHATLYWYQQILGQGPKLLIQFQNNGVVDDSQLPKDRFSAERLKGVDSTLKIQPAKLEDSAVYLCASSLGGRPNTEAFFGQGTRLTVV.

In DNA form, the CDR3 reads TGTGCCAGCAGGGGGGACAGGGGGCTTGGTAACACCATATATTTT. Protein sequence: CASRGDRGLGNTIYF. The J gene is TRBJ1-3, the V gene TRBV2; 12 nucleotides align to TRBD1. J lost 7 bases, V lost 6 bases, and 7 bases had no gene match. Per germline, CDR1 SNHLY and CDR2 FYNNEI. The CDR3 is 15 residues long.

Only one count was recorded for this clone. CDR3 sequence reads: CSGRGTGGYGYTF. The CDR3 nucleotides are TGCAGCGGAAGAGGAACAGGGGGCTATGGCTACACCTTC. The V gene is TRBV29-1, the J gene TRBJ1-2; 8 positions match TRBD1. Germline loops: CDR1 SQVTM, CDR2 ANQGSEA. V lost 7 bases, J lost 4 bases, and 8 bases stayed unmatched. The CDR3 length is 13 residues.

The V and J genes are TRBV6-6 and TRBJ1-1; D is possibly TRBD1 (5 bases). In germline, CDR1 is MNHNY, CDR2 SVGAGI (reference sequence). This CDR3 is 14 amino acids long. The V and J ends lost 8 bases and 0 bases respectively, with 13 bases between them. The chain's CDR3 is CASRLDRMNTEAFF. For the CDR3, the DNA is TGTGCCAGCCGTCTAGACAGAATGAACACTGAAGCTTTCTTT.